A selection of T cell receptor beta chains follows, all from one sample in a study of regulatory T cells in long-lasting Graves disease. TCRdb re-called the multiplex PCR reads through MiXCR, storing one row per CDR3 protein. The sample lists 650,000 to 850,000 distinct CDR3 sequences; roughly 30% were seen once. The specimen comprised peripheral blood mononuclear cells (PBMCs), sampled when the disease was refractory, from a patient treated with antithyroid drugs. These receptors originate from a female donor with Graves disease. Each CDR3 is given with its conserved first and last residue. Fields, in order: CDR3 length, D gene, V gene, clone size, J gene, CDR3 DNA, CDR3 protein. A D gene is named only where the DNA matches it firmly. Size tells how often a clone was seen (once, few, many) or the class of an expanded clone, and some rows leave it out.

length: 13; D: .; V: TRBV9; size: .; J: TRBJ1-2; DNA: TGTGCCAGCAGCTCCGAGACCCGGCGCGGTTACACCTTC; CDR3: CASSSETRRGYTF
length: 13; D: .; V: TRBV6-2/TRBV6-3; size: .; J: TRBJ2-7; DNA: TGTGCCAGCAGAATTCTGGGGGTCGACGAGCAGTACTTC; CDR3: CASRILGVDEQYF
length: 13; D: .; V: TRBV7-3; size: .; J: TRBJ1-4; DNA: TGTGCCAGCAGCCGCCCGAGGGATGAAAAACTGTTTTTT; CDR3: CASSRPRDEKLFF
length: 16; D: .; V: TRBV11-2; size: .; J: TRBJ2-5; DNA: TGCGCCAGCAGCCCCAGCCATCTAGGGTACCAAGAGACCCAGTACTTC; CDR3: CASSPSHLGYQETQYF
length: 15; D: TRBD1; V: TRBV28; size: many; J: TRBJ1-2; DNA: TGTGCCAGCAGTGAGGACAGGGGGCACATCTATGGCTACACCTTC; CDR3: CASSEDRGHIYGYTF
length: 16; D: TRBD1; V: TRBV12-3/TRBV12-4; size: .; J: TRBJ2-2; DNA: TGTGCCAGCAGATTTAGGGGACAGGGTCGGGCCGGGGAGCTGTTTTTT; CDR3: CASRFRGQGRAGELFF
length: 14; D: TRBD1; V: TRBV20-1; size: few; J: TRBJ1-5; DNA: TGCAGTGCGGTGCCGGGACAGGGCAATCAGCCCCAGCATTTT; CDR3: CSAVPGQGNQPQHF
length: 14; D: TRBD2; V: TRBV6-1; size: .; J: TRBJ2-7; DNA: TGTGCCAGCAGTAAGCGGGAGGGCCCGAGGGAGCAGTACTTC; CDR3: CASSKREGPREQYF
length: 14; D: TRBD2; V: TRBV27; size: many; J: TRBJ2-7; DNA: TGTGCCAGCAGTTTGAGCGGGAGGGGGAACGAGCAGTACTTC; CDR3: CASSLSGRGNEQYF
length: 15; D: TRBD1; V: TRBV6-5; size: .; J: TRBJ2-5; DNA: TGTGCCAGCAGTTACGGGGACAGGGCCGGGGAGACCCGGTACTTC; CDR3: CASSYGDRAGETRYF
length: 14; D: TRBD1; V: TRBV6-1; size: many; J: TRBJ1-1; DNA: TGTGCCAGCGACCGGGACAGGGGAATCGCTGAAGCTTTCTTT; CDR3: CASDRDRGIAEAFF
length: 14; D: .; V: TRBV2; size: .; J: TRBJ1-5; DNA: TGTGCCAGCAGTGAAGTGTCGGGGAATCAGCCCCAGCATTTT; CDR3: CASSEVSGNQPQHF
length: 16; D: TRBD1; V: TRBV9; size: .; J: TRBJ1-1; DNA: TGTGCCAGCAGCGTAGCGACAGGGCCAGCGAACACTGAAGCTTTCTTT; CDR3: CASSVATGPANTEAFF
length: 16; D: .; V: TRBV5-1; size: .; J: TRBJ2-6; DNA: TGCGCCAGCAGCGGGGTAGTCGGTTCTGGGGCCAACGTCCTGACTTTC; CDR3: CASSGVVGSGANVLTF
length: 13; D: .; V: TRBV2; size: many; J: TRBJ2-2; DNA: TGTGCCAGCAGTGGCGAACGGGGCGGGGAGCTGTTTTTT; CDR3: CASSGERGGELFF
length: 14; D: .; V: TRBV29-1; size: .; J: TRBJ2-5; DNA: TGCAGCGTTGGGAACTTGGCAGCACAAGAGACCCAGTACTTC; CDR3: CSVGNLAAQETQYF